This T cell receptor beta chain was profiled in a study of CD4 T cells in relation to SARS-CoV-2 and coronaviruses. Background on the study: PBMCs were cultured with antigen for roughly 10 days before TCR beta sequencing.

General study results and limits: Crossreactive clones expanded significantly less to SARS-CoV-2 than monoreactive clones.

Concerning this clone: Antigen specificity is unknown.

For roughly 11 days, 85,000 to 100,000 sorted CD4+ cells grew with T cell-depleted PBMCs and CEF. Germline CDR1 and CDR2: MNHEY and SVGAGI. J was trimmed by 7 bases and V by 2 bases; bases with no gene match: 2. This CDR3 spans 15 amino acids. Repertoires were generated with immunoSEQ multiplex PCR, while TCRdb's copy carries only in-frame clones and drops some. The sample comprises 25,000 to 35,000 clones, roughly 82% of which are singletons, and 3% to 4% rests with the top ten. This chain uses TRBV6-5 with TRBJ2-1, with TRBD2 matching 13 bases. Input material: memory CD4+ T cells from PBMCs, cultured in vitro. This receptor was obtained from an adult with COVID-19. As DNA, the CDR3 is TGTGCCAGCAGTTACGGACTAGCGGGAGTTAATGAGCAGTTCTTC. It encodes CASSYGLAGVNEQFF.